This T cell receptor (beta chain) stems from a study of identical twins. CDR3 size: 12 residues. CDR1 and CDR2 (germline): ENHRY, SYGVKD. Trimming stripped 6 bases from V and 4 bases from J, with 8 bases between. MiXCR, run by TCRdb on the 5' RACE reads, gives a single entry per CDR3 protein. Here the sample spans about 720,000 distinct CDR3 sequences, over 8.5% being singletons. This clonotype was found many times. Separately, the same data were catalogued under a study of yellow fever vaccine responses in identical twins.

The chain links TRBV10-3 to TRBJ2-3, with unresolved D. The source material was PBMCs. The receptor was derived from a woman under 30 in good health. CDR3 loop: CAISSEADTQYF. The CDR3 DNA is TGTGCCATCAGCTCGGAAGCAGATACGCAGTATTTT.